The clone carrying this T cell receptor beta chain was observed at least ten times. The CDR3 covers 13 residues. The germline V gene encodes CDR1 MNHNS and CDR2 SASEGT. The ends were cut back, 1 base at V and 5 bases at J, with 8 bases in the middle. Clinicians diagnosed patients from clinical symptoms, serum thyroxine and TRAb, thyroid ultrasound and orbital computed tomography. The PBMCs were taken from approximately 9 ml of fresh peripheral blood. Amplification of TCR beta CDR3 regions used RNA as the template. The HTBI primer set served for first-round RT-PCR of the TCR CDR3. TCRdb re-derived calls from the multiplex PCR reads in MiXCR, one entry per CDR3 protein. The data show about 600,000 distinct CDR3 sequences, 14% seen once. This specimen comes from a study of T cells in Graves' hyperthyroidism and ophthalmopathy.

The sample consisted of blood. The chain uses TRBV6-1 and TRBJ1-1; no clear D gene. This receptor was obtained from a woman in her late teens or twenties with Graves' ophthalmopathy. The CDR3 sequence: CASSEGRITEAFF. CDR3 DNA: TGTGCCAGCAGTGAAGGAAGGATTACTGAAGCTTTCTTT.